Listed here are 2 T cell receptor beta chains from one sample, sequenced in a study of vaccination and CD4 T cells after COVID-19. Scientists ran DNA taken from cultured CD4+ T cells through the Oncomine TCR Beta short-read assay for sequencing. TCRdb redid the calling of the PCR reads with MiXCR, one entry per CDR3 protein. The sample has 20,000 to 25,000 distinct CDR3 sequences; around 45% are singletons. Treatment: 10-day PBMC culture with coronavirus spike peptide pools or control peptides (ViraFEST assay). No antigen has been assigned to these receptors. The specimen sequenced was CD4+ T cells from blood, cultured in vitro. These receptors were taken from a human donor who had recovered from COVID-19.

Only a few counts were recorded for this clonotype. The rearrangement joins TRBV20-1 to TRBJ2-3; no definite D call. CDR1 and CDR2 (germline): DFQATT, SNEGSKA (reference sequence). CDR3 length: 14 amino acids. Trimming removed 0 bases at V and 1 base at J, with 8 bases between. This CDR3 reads CSARDLRGTDTQYF. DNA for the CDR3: TGCAGTGCTAGAGATCTCCGGGGCACAGATACGCAGTATTTT.

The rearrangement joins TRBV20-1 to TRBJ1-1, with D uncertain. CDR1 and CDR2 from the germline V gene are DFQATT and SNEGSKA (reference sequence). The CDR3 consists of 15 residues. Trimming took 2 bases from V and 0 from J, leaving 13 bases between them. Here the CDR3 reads CSARLGGLMNTEAFF. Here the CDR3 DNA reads TGCAGTGCTAGACTTGGTGGCTTGATGAACACTGAAGCTTTCTTT.